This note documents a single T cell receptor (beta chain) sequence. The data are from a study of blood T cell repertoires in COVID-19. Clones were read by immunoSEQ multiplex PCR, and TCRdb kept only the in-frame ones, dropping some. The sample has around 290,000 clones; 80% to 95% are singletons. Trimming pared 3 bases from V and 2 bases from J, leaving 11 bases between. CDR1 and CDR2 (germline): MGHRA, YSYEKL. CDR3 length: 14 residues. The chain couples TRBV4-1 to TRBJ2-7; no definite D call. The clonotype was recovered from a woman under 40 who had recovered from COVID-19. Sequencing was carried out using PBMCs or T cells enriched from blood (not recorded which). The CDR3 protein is CASSHSGGTYEQYF. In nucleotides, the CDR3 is TGCGCCAGCAGCCACTCTGGCGGAACCTACGAGCAGTACTTC.